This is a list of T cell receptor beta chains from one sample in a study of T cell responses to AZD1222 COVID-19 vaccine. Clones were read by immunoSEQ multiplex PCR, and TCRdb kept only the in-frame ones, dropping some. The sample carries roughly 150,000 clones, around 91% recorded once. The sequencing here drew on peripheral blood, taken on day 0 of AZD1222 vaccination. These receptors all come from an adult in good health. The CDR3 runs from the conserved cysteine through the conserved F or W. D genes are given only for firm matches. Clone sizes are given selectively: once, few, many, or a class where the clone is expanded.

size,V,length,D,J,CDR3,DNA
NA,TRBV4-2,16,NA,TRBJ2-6,CASSQVGGAGANVLTF,TGTGCCAGCAGCCAAGTGGGGGGCGCTGGGGCCAACGTCCTGACTTTC
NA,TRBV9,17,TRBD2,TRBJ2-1,CASSVGTSGPIYNEQFF,TGTGCCAGCAGCGTAGGCACTAGCGGGCCTATCTACAATGAGCAGTTCTTC
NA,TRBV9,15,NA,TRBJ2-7,CASSVDEGFSYEQYF,TGTGCCAGCAGCGTAGATGAGGGGTTCTCCTACGAGCAGTACTTC
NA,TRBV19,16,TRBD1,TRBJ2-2,CASSLIWDRNTGELFF,TGTGCCAGTAGTTTAATTTGGGACAGGAACACCGGGGAGCTGTTTTTT
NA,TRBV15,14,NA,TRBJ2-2,CATSLRGNTGELFF,TGTGCCACCAGCCTGAGAGGGAACACCGGGGAGCTGTTTTTT
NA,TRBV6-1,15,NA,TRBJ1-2,CAIHYSLAGLGGYTF,TGTGCCATCCACTACAGCTTGGCAGGGTTGGGTGGCTACACCTTC
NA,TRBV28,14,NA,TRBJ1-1,CASSLRQAYTEAFF,TGTGCCAGCAGTTTAAGACAGGCATACACTGAAGCTTTCTTT
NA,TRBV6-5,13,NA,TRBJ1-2,CASSLDLNYGYTF,TGTGCCAGCAGCTTGGACTTAAACTATGGCTACACCTTC
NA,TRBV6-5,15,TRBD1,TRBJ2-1,CASTPSRDSHNEQFF,TGTGCCAGCACTCCTTCACGGGACAGCCACAATGAGCAGTTCTTC
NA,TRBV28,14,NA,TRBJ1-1,CASSLDGGFTEAFF,TGTGCCAGCAGTTTAGACGGGGGCTTCACTGAAGCTTTCTTT
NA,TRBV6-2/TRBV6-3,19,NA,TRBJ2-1,CASSYNLVGGGPLYNEQFF,TGTGCCAGCAGTTATAATTTGGTAGGGGGAGGGCCTTTATACAATGAGCAGTTCTTC
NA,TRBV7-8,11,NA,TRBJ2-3,CASSPTLTQYF,TGTGCCAGCAGCCCAACGCTTACGCAGTATTTT
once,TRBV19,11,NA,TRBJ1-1,CASSQGTEAFF,TGTGCCAGTTCGCAGGGTACTGAAGCTTTCTTT
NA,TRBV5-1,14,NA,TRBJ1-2,CASSFPRDGYGYTF,TGCGCCAGCAGCTTTCCCCGGGACGGCTATGGCTACACCTTC
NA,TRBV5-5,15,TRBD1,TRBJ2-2,CASSWTGPNTGELFF,TGTGCCAGCAGTTGGACAGGTCCGAACACCGGGGAGCTGTTTTTT
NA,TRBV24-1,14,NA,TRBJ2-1,CATSNPSSHNEQFF,TGTGCCACCAGTAACCCTTCCTCACACAATGAGCAGTTCTTC
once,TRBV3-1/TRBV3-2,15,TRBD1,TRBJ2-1,CAIRMPTGGIDEQFF,TGTGCCATAAGAATGCCGACAGGGGGCATAGATGAGCAGTTCTTC
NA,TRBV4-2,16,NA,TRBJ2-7,CASSQDLTGPSYEQYF,TGTGCCAGCAGCCAAGATCTTACAGGTCCCTCCTACGAGCAGTACTTC
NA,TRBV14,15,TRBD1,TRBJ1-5,CASSQGQGAGQPQHF,TGTGCCAGCAGCCAAGGACAGGGGGCAGGACAGCCCCAGCATTTT
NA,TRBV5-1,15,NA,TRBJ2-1,CASSFPTGSYNEQFF,TGCGCCAGCAGCTTCCCGACAGGCTCCTACAATGAGCAGTTCTTC
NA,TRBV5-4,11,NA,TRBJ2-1,CASSSYNEQFF,TGTGCCAGCAGCTCCTACAATGAGCAGTTCTTC
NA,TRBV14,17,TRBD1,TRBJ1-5,CASSEPRQGGFNQPQHF,TGTGCCAGCAGCGAACCCCGTCAAGGGGGCTTCAATCAGCCCCAGCATTTT
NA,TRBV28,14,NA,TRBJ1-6,CASRERIYNSPLHF,TGTGCCAGCAGGGAAAGAATTTATAATTCACCCCTCCACTTT
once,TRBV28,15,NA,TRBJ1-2,CASSRPRQANYGYTF,TGTGCCAGCAGTCGCCCCCGACAGGCTAACTATGGCTACACCTTC
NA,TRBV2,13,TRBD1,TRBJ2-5,CASSKDRGETQYF,TGTGCCAGCAGTAAGGACAGGGGCGAGACCCAGTACTTC
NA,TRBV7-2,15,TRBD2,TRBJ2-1,CASSFRTSGSVKQFF,TGTGCCAGCAGCTTTAGAACTAGCGGGAGTGTTAAGCAGTTCTTC